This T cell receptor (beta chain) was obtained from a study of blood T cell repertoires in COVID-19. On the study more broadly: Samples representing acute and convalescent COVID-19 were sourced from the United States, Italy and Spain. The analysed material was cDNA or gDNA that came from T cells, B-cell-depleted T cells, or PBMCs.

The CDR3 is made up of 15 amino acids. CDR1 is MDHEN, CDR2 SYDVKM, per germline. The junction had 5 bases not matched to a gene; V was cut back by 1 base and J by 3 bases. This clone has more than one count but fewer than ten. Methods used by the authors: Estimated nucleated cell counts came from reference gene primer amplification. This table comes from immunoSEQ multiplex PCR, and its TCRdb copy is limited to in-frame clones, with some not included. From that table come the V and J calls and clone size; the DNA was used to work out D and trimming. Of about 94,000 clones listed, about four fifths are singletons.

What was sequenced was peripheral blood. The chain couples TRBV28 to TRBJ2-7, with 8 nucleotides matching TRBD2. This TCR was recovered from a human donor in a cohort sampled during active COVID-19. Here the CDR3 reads CASSLSSLAGYEQYF. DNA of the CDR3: TGTGCCAGCAGTTTATCGAGTCTAGCGGGCTACGAGCAGTACTTC.